The 26 T cell receptor beta chains listed next were all sequenced from one sample in a study of T cell repertoires in cytomegalovirus infection. TCRdb processed the reads anew with MiXCR; each CDR3 protein has one entry. Found here are a few hundred thousand distinct CDR3 sequences, roughly 42% of them singletons; the top ten hold 48%. These TCRs' antigens remain unknown. Specimen: cultured PBMCs, collected from culture after CMV antigen stimulation. These receptors came from a human donor in good health (CMV status not recorded). Some clones in this sample may be carry-over from other donors' samples.

The chain uses TRBV12-3 or TRBV12-4 and TRBJ2-3; tentatively, D is TRBD2 (7 bases). The CDR3 spans 13 residues. CDR3 nucleotide sequence: TGTGTCACAAGGGGGGGGGGAACAGATACGCAGTATTTT. Protein: CVTRGGGTDTQYF.

This rearrangement joins TRBV20-1 to TRBJ2-5; the match to TRBD2 covers 12 bases. CDR1 is DFQATT and CDR2 is SNEGSKA in the germline V gene (reference sequence). V lost 3 bases and J lost 4; bases outside the gene matches: 15. There are 18 residues in the CDR3. This CDR3 reads CSASPPLAGGVAGETQYF. As DNA, the CDR3 is TGCAGTGCTAGCCCCCCACTAGCGGGAGGTGTAGCAGGAGAGACCCAGTACTTC.

This chain connects TRBV4-1 to TRBJ1-1; tentative D call: TRBD1 (5 bases). Trimming took off 1 base at V and 7 bases at J, with 13 bases between the two ends. This CDR3 spans 14 amino acids. Germline CDR1 reads MGHRA; CDR2 reads YSYEKL. The DNA of the CDR3 is TGCGCCAGCAGCCAAGCTTGGGGGGAGGATGAAGCTTTCTTT. Translating gives CASSQAWGEDEAFF.

V usage is TRBV20-1 and J usage is TRBJ2-5; D is unresolved. The ends were cut back, 1 base at V and 1 base at J, with 10 bases in the middle. Germline CDR1 is DFQATT and CDR2 is SNEGSKA (reference sequence). The CDR3 has 14 amino acids. The CDR3 nucleotides read TGCAGTGCTAGAGTTCCGGCAGGCCAAGAGACCCAGTACTTC. This encodes CSARVPAGQETQYF.

CDR3 sequence reads: CASSFMDTLRAFF. CDR3 nucleotides: TGTGCCAGCAGTTTTATGGACACTTTACGGGCTTTCTTT. The V call is TRBV12-3 or TRBV12-4, the J call TRBJ1-1; the D gene is possibly TRBD1 (5 bases). CDR3 length: 13 amino acids. V dropped 3 bases and J dropped 11 bases, with 16 bases sitting between them.

This sequence joins TRBV20-1 and TRBJ2-7; TRBD2 is a possible D gene (5 bases). V lost 6 bases and J 3 bases, leaving 12 bases between the germline ends. The germline gives CDR1 DFQATT, CDR2 SNEGSKA (reference sequence). The CDR3 is 12 residues long. The CDR3 is CSASMGDYEQYF. The CDR3 DNA reads as TGCAGTGCCTCGATGGGAGACTACGAGCAGTACTTC.

The chain employs TRBV4-1 and TRBJ2-5, with no clear D. The CDR3 totals 13 residues. Germline V lookup: CDR1 MGHRA, CDR2 YSYEKL. Between the trimmed V and J ends, which lost 0 bases and 5 bases, there was a span of 7 bases. CDR3 amino acids: CASSQDVGETQYF. The CDR3 DNA is TGCGCCAGCAGCCAAGACGTGGGGGAGACCCAGTACTTC.

This clonotype was found a few times. The J gene is TRBJ2-1, the V gene TRBV7-8; D possibly corresponds to TRBD2 (6 bases). Germline CDR1 SGHVS, CDR2 FQNEAQ. The CDR3 totals 15 residues. The ends were cut back, 7 bases at V and 4 bases at J, with 17 bases in the middle. Here the CDR3 DNA reads TGTGCCAGCATCGATTGGGGGGAGTGGTACAATGAGCAGTTCTTC. As protein: CASIDWGEWYNEQFF.

This clonotype was picked up a small number of times. The CDR3 DNA reads as TGTGCCAGCAGAGGCGGTAGGTGGGCCCGAGGAAACACCGGGGAGCTGTTTTTT. Its protein product is CASRGGRWARGNTGELFF. This chain joins TRBV28 and TRBJ2-2, with unresolved D. Germline V gene lookup returns CDR1 MDHEN and CDR2 SYDVKM. The CDR3 spans 18 residues. V was pared by 6 bases and J by 2 bases, with 22 bases between.

The chain joins TRBV5-6 to TRBJ2-3; D unresolved. Trimming left V 3 bases short and J 5 bases short, with 13 bases between. The CDR3 length is 14 residues. Germline CDR1 is SGHDT and CDR2 is YYEEEE. The CDR3 reads CASSSPLVGDTQYF. CDR3 nucleotide sequence: TGTGCCAGCAGCTCGCCGCTCGTCGGAGATACGCAGTATTTT.

This clonotype appeared many times. The chain links TRBV7-2 to TRBJ2-5, with D perhaps TRBD2 (6 bases). Trimming took off 1 base at V and 1 base at J, with 16 bases between the two ends. The CDR3 length is 17 residues. Germline V gene sequence: CDR1 SGHTA, CDR2 FQGNSA. The CDR3 loop reads CASSLGGRWGTQETQYF. The DNA of the CDR3 is TGTGCCAGCAGCTTAGGGGGGAGGTGGGGGACCCAAGAGACCCAGTACTTC.

A few counts support this clonotype. J is TRBJ1-2 and V is TRBV6-4; D ambiguous. This CDR3 spans 13 amino acids. Trimming took off 2 bases at V and 4 bases at J, with 8 bases between the two ends. The V gene's germline CDR1 is MRHNA and CDR2 SNTAGT. The CDR3 loop is CASSDEISYGYTF. Written as DNA, the CDR3 is TGTGCCAGCAGTGACGAGATAAGCTATGGCTACACCTTC.

The chain combines TRBV6-2 or TRBV6-3 with TRBJ2-7; TRBD2 matches at 7 bases. V lost 6 bases and J lost 3; bases outside the gene matches: 11. Germline V gene sequence: CDR1 MNHEY, CDR2 SVGEGT. There are 15 residues in the CDR3. For the CDR3, the DNA is TGTGCCAGCAGCCGCCCAGCGGGAACCCTCTACGAGCAGTACTTC. This translates into CASSRPAGTLYEQYF.

The rearrangement links TRBV7-2 to TRBJ1-1, with 8 bases identical to TRBD1. The germline gives CDR1 SGHTA, CDR2 FQGNSA. CDR3 length: 15 amino acids. The V segment lost 5 bases and the J segment 4 bases; nucleotides outside the gene matches: 9. For the CDR3, the DNA is TGTGCCAGCAGCCCCAGGGGGCGCGGGTTCACTGAAGCTTTCTTT. Residues: CASSPRGRGFTEAFF.

The V call is TRBV12-3 or TRBV12-4, the J call TRBJ1-2; D is undetermined. Trimming pared 1 base from V and 6 bases from J, leaving 9 bases between. CDR3 length equals 13 residues. CDR3: CASSLGSLHGYTF. CDR3 coding DNA: TGTGCCAGCAGTTTAGGGAGTTTACATGGCTACACCTTC.

This sequence joins TRBV2 and TRBJ2-3; TRBD1 matches at 7 bases. Trimming at V came to 5 bases and at J to 5 bases, leaving 7 bases not matched to a gene. The length of the CDR3 is 14 residues. Germline CDR1 and CDR2: SNHLY and FYNNEI. This CDR3 reads CASSRQGIGDTQYF. The CDR3 nucleotides read TGTGCCAGCAGTCGACAGGGTATAGGAGATACGCAGTATTTT.

The rearrangement uses TRBV19 and TRBJ2-6, with unresolved D. The CDR3 contains 17 residues. Germline CDR1 and CDR2: LNHDA and SQIVND (reference sequence). V dropped 1 base and J dropped 2 bases, with 12 bases sitting between them. The CDR3, as DNA: TGTGCCAGTAGTATAGGCGCGTCACGGGCTGGGGCCAACGTCCTGACTTTC. It translates to CASSIGASRAGANVLTF. The variable domain in full, completed from reference TRBV19 and TRBJ2-6, reads DGGITQSPKYLFRKEGQNVTLSCEQNLNHDAMYWYRQDPGQGLRLIYYSQIVNDFQKGDIAEGYSVSREKKESFPLTVTSAQKNPTAFYLCASSIGASRAGANVLTFGAGSRLTVL.

The chain employs TRBV11-2 and TRBJ1-2; unclear D gene. The germline V gene has CDR1 SGHAT and CDR2 FQNNGV. The V gene lost 5 bases and the J gene lost 6 bases, with 25 bases spanning the gap. The CDR3 runs 17 residues. CDR3 sequence reads: CASSRDIGPTRRDGYTF. In DNA, the CDR3 is TGTGCCAGCAGCAGGGATATCGGGCCAACCCGGCGGGATGGCTACACCTTC.

A few counts support this clonotype. This chain links TRBV7-2 with TRBJ2-5, with D tentatively TRBD1 (5 bases). CDR1 and CDR2 from the germline V gene are SGHTA and FQGNSA. The V gene lost 4 bases and the J gene lost 1 base, with 10 bases spanning the gap. This CDR3 region has 14 residues. The CDR3 protein is CASSWVQAQETQYF. The CDR3, as DNA: TGTGCCAGCAGCTGGGTACAGGCCCAAGAGACCCAGTACTTC. The variable domain in full, with the rest retrieved from reference TRBV7-2 and TRBJ2-5, is GAGVSQSPSNKVTEKGKDVELRCDPISGHTALYWYRQSLGQGLEFLIYFQGNSAPDKSGLPSDRFSAERTGGSVSTLTIQRTQQEDSAVYLCASSWVQAQETQYFGPGTRLLVL.

This clonotype was counted a few times. The rearrangement links TRBV11-2 to TRBJ2-5, with TRBD2 matching over 13 bases. The J segment lost 2 bases and the V segment lost 4 bases, leaving 7 bases of the junction unmatched. This CDR3 is 17 amino acids long. The germline V gene encodes CDR1 SGHAT and CDR2 FQNNGV. CDR3 loop: CASSSPTTSGGQETQYF. The CDR3, as DNA: TGTGCCAGCAGCTCACCAACGACTAGCGGGGGGCAAGAGACCCAGTACTTC.

CDR3 sequence: CASTTRAAGVQYF. The CDR3 bases are TGTGCCAGCACCACCCGAGCCGCGGGGGTACAGTATTTT. V usage is TRBV28 and J usage is TRBJ2-3; 7 positions match TRBD2. CDR1 is MDHEN and CDR2 is SYDVKM in the germline V gene. With 7 bases clipped from V and 12 bases from J, the junction kept 13 bases outside the gene matches. The CDR3 spans 13 residues.

CDR3 loop: CASSQASLPGLAGRAADTQYF. Written as DNA, the CDR3 is TGTGCCAGCAGCCAAGCTTCCTTACCGGGACTAGCGGGGAGGGCCGCAGATACGCAGTATTTT. The chain links TRBV4-2 to TRBJ2-3; 13 bases fit TRBD2. Per germline, CDR1 LGHNA and CDR2 YNFKEQ. V lost 1 base to trimming and J lost 4 bases; unmatched junction nucleotides: 17. This CDR3 has 21 residues.

This clonotype was seen a handful of times. V usage is TRBV11-2 and J usage is TRBJ2-7, with 7 bases fitting TRBD2. V shed 1 base and J 2 bases; nucleotides not matched to a gene: 5. Germline CDR1 SGHAT, CDR2 FQNNGV. CDR3 size: 15 residues. Here the CDR3 DNA reads TGTGCCAGCAGCTTAGTAGCGGGTACTACCTACGAGCAGTACTTC. It translates to CASSLVAGTTYEQYF. Together with reference TRBV11-2 and TRBJ2-7, the CDR3 gives the full variable domain: EAGVAQSPRYKIIEKRQSVAFWCNPISGHATLYWYQQILGQGPKLLIQFQNNGVVDDSQLPKDRFSAERLKGVDSTLKIQPAKLEDSAVYLCASSLVAGTTYEQYFGPGTRLTVT.

This clonotype came up a few times. The chain joins TRBV7-2 to TRBJ2-2; 7 bases fit TRBD1. The V segment lost 8 bases and the J segment 8 bases; nucleotides outside the gene matches: 5. Germline loops: CDR1 SGHTA, CDR2 FQGNSA. The CDR3 length is 12 residues. The CDR3 loop reads CASARGRGELFF. In DNA, the CDR3 is TGTGCCAGCGCGAGGGGGCGGGGGGAGCTGTTTTTT.

This clonotype was counted only a few times. This chain connects TRBV4-1 to TRBJ1-6, with a possible D match to TRBD1 (6 bases). This CDR3 has 17 amino acids. CDR1 is MGHRA and CDR2 is YSYEKL in the germline V gene. V lost 3 bases and J 9 bases, leaving 21 bases between the germline ends. CDR3 sequence reads: CASSHESRQGFSSPLHF. The CDR3 region has the DNA TGCGCCAGCAGCCACGAGTCGCGGCAGGGGTTCTCTTCACCCCTCCACTTT.

The chain links TRBV18 to TRBJ1-5, with no clear D. Trimming removed 5 bases from V and 3 bases from J, with 11 bases in between. The CDR3 loop spans 14 amino acids. CDR1 and CDR2 (germline): KGHSH, LQKENI. CDR3 amino acids: CASSIMGFNQPQHF. The CDR3 coding sequence is TGTGCCAGCTCAATCATGGGCTTCAATCAGCCCCAGCATTTT. Full variable domain (rest looked up from reference TRBV18 and TRBJ1-5): NAGVMQNPRHLVRRRGQEARLRCSPMKGHSHVYWYRQLPEEGLKFMVYLQKENIIDESGMPKERFSAEFPKEGPSILRIQQVVRGDSAAYFCASSIMGFNQPQHFGDGTRLSIL.